Sequencing of this T cell receptor (beta chain) was carried out in a study of blood T cell repertoires in COVID-19. Overall study: Whether acute or convalescent, the COVID-19 samples came from the United States, Italy and Spain. PBMCs, B-cell-depleted T cells, or T cells provided the cDNA or gDNA that made up the material.

Germline CDR1 and CDR2: SGHRS and YFSETQ. The CDR3 consists of 15 residues. V trimming: 0 bases; J trimming: 4 bases; junction bases outside the gene matches: 6. The authors' processing: Nucleated cell counts were estimated from reference gene primer amplification. Sequencing used immunoSEQ multiplex PCR; TCRdb keeps in-frame clones, though not all of them. The V and J calls and clone size are taken from that table; D and trimming were inferred from the DNA. The data contain roughly 150,000 clones, about four fifths of them singletons. Input material: peripheral blood. The origin of this receptor is a woman older than 75 with acute or convalescent COVID-19. The chain carries TRBV5-1 and TRBJ2-5; 7 nucleotides match TRBD1. CDR3 DNA sequence: TGCGCCAGCAGCTTGGGCGGCAGGGGGAGAGAGACCCAGTACTTC. Protein: CASSLGGRGRETQYF.